The T cell receptor beta chain described here comes from a study of T cell responses to AZD1222 COVID-19 vaccine. The wider study: Timing groups of about 4 and about 12 weeks for second doses were pooled.

The ends were cut back, 5 bases at V and 2 bases at J, with 10 bases in the middle. The CDR3 has 14 amino acids. Per germline, CDR1 SGHTA and CDR2 FQGNSA. Profiling relied on immunoSEQ multiplex PCR, and the TCRdb table lists in-frame clones only, not all of them. Of 92,000 or so clones in the sample, approximately 90% were seen once. The sequences come from peripheral blood, collected on day 0 of AZD1222 vaccination. This TCR came from an adult in good health. The chain recombines TRBV7-2 with TRBJ1-5, with D possibly being TRBD1 (6 bases). The CDR3 DNA sequence: TGTGCCAGCAGCCCAAGACAGGGCAATCAGCCCCAGCATTTT. It encodes CASSPRQGNQPQHF.